The TCR beta chain under discussion was sequenced for a study of cytomegalovirus exposure and HLA in healthy donors. Study outcomes and limitations: Overall, approximately 150 TCR beta chains were annotated as cytomegalovirus-associated.

This CDR3 is built from 15 residues. Looked up from germline, CDR1 is MNHEY and CDR2 is SMNVEV (reference sequence). The ends were cut back, 2 bases at V and 4 bases at J, with 11 bases in the middle. Researchers ran the PCR with 60 Vbeta and 13 Jbeta primers. Clones were sequenced by immunoSEQ multiplex PCR, and TCRdb holds only the in-frame ones, with some missing. The sample carries under 250,000 clones, over 60% recorded once. Details on this clone: What it binds is unknown.

This chain joins TRBV27 and TRBJ2-2; a possible D gene is TRBD1 (5 bases). Input material: PBMCs. This sequence originates from a man aged 18-30 years in good health and CMV-seronegative. The CDR3, as DNA: TGTGCCAGCAGTTTAGACAGAAGGGTCACCGGGGAGCTGTTTTTT. As protein: CASSLDRRVTGELFF.